This T cell receptor (beta chain) is from a study of blood T cell repertoires in COVID-19. On the study more broadly: Spain, Italy and the United States supplied samples that represented acute and convalescent COVID-19.

In the authors' methods: How many nucleated cells were present was estimated from reference gene primer amplification. TCRdb's table, derived via immunoSEQ multiplex PCR, lists solely in-frame clones and lacks some. The V and J calls and clone size were taken over from that table, and D and trimming were inferred from the DNA. The table shows about 240,000 clones, with approximately 83% occurring only once. Trimming cost V 1 base and J 5 bases; bases outside gene matches: 14. Germline CDR1 reads LNHNV; CDR2 reads YYDKDF (reference sequence). CDR3 length equals 18 residues. Participants classified as exposed had met a COVID-19 case within 2 weeks before study entry.

Material for sequencing was PBMCs or T cells enriched from blood (not recorded which). This receptor was obtained from a woman aged 35 to 49 who had been exposed to COVID-19. The chain employs TRBV15 and TRBJ2-7, with TRBD1 matching over 10 bases. The CDR3 DNA follows: TGTGCCACCAGCAGAGGCTCCCCGGTGGGACAGGGGTGGGACGAGCAGTACTTC. It encodes CATSRGSPVGQGWDEQYF.